Given below is one T cell receptor (beta chain) in context. What it binds is not known. The V and J ends lost 4 bases and 5 bases respectively, with 15 bases between them. Germline assignment: CDR1 SEHNR and CDR2 FQNEAQ (reference sequence). The length of the CDR3 is 14 residues. Study results and caveats: Tumor memory CD4+ T cell TCR gene usage was found to cluster with blood and lymph node memory CD4+ cells and with lymph node naive CD4+ cells. Tumor Tregs overlapped most with tumor, then blood, naive CD4+ cells. The larger-cohort validation was restricted to a single TCR beta V-J rearrangement rather than whole repertoires.

Semi-nested PCR with Nested Universal Primer A followed constant-region reverse priming of full-length variable regions. One entry per CDR3 protein results from TCRdb running MiXCR on the 5' RACE reads. The sample comprises about 7,200 distinct CDR3 sequences, approximately 39% of which are singletons, and 4% to 5.5% rests with the top ten. The chain has TRBV7-9 and TRBJ2-7; either TRBD1 or TRBD2 may fit D (6 bases each). The sequencing sample was made of memory CD4+ T cells sorted from blood. The sample's subset: memory CD4+ T cells, CD4+CD45RO+CD25-. This clonotype originated in a female donor with breast cancer. In nucleotides, the CDR3 is TGTGCCAGCAGCTCTATTACAGGGAGGCACGAGCAGTACTTC. This encodes CASSSITGRHEQYF.